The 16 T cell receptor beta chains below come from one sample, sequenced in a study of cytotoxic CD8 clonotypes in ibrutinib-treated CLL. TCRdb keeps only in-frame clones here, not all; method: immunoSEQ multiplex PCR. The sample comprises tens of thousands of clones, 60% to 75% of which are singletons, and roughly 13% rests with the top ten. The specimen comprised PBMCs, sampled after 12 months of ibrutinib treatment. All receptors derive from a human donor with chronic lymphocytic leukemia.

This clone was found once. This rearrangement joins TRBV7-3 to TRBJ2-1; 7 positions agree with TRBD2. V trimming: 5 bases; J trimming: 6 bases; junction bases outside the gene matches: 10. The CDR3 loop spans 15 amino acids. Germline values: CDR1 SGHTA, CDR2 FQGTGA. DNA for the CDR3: TGTGCCAGCAGCCAAGGACTAGTGGGAGGCAATGAGCAGTTCTTC. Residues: CASSQGLVGGNEQFF.

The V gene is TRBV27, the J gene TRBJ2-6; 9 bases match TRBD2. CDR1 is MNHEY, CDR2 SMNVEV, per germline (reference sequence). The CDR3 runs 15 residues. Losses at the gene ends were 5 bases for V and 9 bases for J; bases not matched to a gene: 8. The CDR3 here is CASSPRLAGHNVLTF. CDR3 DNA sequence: TGTGCCAGCAGTCCACGCCTAGCGGGGCACAACGTCCTGACTTTC.

CDR3 in amino acids: CASSIRLGGPEFF. The CDR3 bases are TGTGCCAGTAGTATTAGGCTGGGGGGCCCTGAGTTCTTC. The J gene is TRBJ2-1, the V gene TRBV19; D is possibly TRBD1 or TRBD2 (6 bases each). Trimming removed 3 bases from V and 14 bases from J, with 17 bases in between. Germline assignment: CDR1 LNHDA and CDR2 SQIVND (reference sequence). The CDR3 consists of 13 residues.

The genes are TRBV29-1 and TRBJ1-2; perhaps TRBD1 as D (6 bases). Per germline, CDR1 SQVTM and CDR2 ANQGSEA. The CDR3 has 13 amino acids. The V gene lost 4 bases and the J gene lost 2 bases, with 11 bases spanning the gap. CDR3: CSVAQTGNYGYTF. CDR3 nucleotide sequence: TGCAGCGTTGCCCAGACAGGCAACTATGGCTACACCTTC.

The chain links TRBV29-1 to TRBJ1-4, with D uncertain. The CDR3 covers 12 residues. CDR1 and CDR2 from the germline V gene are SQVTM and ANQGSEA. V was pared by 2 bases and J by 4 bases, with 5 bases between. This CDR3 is CSVEPVNEKLFF. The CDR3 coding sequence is TGCAGCGTTGAACCAGTTAATGAAAAACTGTTTTTT.

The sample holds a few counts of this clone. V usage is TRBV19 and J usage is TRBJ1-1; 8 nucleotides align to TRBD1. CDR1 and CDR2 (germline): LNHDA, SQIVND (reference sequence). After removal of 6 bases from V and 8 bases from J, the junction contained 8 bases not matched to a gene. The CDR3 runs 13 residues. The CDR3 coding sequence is TGTGCCAGTAGCCTACAGGGGGATCCCGAAGCTTTCTTT. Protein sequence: CASSLQGDPEAFF.

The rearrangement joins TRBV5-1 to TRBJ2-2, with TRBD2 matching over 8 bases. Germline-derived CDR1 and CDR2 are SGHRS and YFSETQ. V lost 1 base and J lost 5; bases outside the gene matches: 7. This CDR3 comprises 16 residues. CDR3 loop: CASSLNNVAGTGELFF. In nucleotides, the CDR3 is TGCGCCAGCAGCTTGAATAATGTAGCGGGGACCGGGGAGCTGTTTTTT. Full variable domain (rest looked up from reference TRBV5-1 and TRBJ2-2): KAGVTQTPRYLIKTRGQQVTLSCSPISGHRSVSWYQQTPGQGLQFLFEYFSETQRNKGNFPGRFSGRQFSNSRSEMNVSTLELGDSALYLCASSLNNVAGTGELFFGEGSRLTVL.

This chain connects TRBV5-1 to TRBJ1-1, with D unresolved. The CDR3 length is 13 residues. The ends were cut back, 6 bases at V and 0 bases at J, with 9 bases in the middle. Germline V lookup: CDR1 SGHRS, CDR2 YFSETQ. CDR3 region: CASTLGMNTEAFF. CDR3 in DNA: TGCGCCAGCACACTAGGGATGAACACTGAAGCTTTCTTT.

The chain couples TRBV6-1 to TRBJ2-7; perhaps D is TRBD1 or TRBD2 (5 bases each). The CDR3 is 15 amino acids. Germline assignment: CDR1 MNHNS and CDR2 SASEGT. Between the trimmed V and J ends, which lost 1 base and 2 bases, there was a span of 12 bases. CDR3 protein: CASSEGGTSTYEQYF. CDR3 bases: TGTGCCAGCAGTGAAGGAGGGACCTCTACCTACGAGCAGTACTTC.

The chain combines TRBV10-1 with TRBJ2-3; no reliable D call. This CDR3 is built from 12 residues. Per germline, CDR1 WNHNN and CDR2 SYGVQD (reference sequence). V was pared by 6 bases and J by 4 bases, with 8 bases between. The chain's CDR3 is CASSEEPDTQYF. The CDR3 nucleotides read TGCGCCAGCAGCGAAGAACCAGATACGCAGTATTTT.

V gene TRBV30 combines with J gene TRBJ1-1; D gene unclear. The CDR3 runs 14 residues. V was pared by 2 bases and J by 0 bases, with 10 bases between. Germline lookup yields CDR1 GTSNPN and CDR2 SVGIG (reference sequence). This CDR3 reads CAWSLQLVNTEAFF. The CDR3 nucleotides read TGTGCCTGGAGTTTACAGTTGGTGAACACTGAAGCTTTCTTT.

The CDR3 sequence is CASSFEGQGYEKLFF. In nucleotides, the CDR3 is TGTGCCAGCAGCTTTGAGGGTCAGGGGTATGAAAAACTGTTTTTT. The chain carries TRBV7-2 and TRBJ1-4, with a tentative D call TRBD1 (6 bases). CDR1 and CDR2 (germline): SGHTA, FQGNSA. Trimming removed 3 bases at V and 6 bases at J, with 14 bases between. CDR3 length: 15 amino acids.

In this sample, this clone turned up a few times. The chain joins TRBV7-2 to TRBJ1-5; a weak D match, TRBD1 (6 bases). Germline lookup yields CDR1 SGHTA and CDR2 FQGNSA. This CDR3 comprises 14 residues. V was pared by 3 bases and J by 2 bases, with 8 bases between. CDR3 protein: CASSFAGGNQPQHF. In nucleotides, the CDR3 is TGTGCCAGCAGCTTTGCAGGGGGCAATCAGCCCCAGCATTTT.

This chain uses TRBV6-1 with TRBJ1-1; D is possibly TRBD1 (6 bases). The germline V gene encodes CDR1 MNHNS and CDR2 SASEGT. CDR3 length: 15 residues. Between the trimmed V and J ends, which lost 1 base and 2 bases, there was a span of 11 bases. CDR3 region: CASSEEGGENTEAFF. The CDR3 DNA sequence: TGTGCCAGCAGTGAAGAAGGGGGAGAAAACACTGAAGCTTTCTTT.

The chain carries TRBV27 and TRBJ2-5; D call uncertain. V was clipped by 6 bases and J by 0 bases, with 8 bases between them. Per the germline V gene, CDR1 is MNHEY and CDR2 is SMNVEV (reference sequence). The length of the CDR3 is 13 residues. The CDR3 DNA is TGTGCCAGCAGATACATCAACCAAGAGACCCAGTACTTC. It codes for CASRYINQETQYF.

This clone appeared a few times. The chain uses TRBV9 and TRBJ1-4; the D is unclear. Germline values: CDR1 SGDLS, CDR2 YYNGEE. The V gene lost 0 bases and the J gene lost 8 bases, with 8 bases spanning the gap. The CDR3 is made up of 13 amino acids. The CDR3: CASSVGVGEKLFF. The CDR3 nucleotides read TGTGCCAGCAGCGTAGGGGTTGGCGAAAAACTGTTTTTT.